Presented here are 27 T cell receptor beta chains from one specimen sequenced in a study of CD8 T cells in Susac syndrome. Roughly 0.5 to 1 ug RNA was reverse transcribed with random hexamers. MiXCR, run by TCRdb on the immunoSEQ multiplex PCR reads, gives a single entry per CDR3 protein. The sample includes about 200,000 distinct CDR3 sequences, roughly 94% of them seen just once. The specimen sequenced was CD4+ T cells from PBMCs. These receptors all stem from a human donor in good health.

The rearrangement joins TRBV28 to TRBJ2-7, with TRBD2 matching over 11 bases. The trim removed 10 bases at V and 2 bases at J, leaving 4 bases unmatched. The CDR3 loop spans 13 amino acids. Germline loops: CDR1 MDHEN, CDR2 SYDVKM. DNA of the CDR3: TGTGCCACATTAGCGGGAGGGCCCTACGAGCAGTACGTC. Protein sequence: CATLAGGPYEQYV.

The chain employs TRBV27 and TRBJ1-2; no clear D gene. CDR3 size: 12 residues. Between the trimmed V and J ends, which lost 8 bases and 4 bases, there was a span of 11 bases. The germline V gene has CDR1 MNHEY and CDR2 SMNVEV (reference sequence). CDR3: CASRGIGYGYTF. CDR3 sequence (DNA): TGTGCCAGCCGTGGGATCGGCTATGGCTACACCTTC.

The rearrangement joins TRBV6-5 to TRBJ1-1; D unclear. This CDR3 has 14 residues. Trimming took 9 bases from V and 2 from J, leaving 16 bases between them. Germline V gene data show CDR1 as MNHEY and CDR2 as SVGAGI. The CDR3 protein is CARLESQANTEAFF. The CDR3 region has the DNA TGTGCCAGGTTAGAGAGCCAGGCCAACACTGAAGCTTTCTTT.

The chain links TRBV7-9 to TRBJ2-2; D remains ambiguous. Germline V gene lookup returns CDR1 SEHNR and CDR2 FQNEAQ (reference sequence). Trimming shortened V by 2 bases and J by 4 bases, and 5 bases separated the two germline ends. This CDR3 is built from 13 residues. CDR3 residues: CASSLSSTGELFF. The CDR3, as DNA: TGTGCCAGCAGCTTATCTAGCACCGGGGAGCTGTTTTTT.

The CDR3 nucleotides are TGTGCCTGGAGCGACCGTGGCAATCAGCCCCAGCATTTT. Amino acids: CAWSDRGNQPQHF. The gene calls are TRBV30 and TRBJ1-5, with no clear D. V was cut by 3 bases and J by 2 bases, with 8 bases left in between. Germline V CDR1 and CDR2: GTSNPN, SVGIG (reference sequence). There are 13 residues in the CDR3.

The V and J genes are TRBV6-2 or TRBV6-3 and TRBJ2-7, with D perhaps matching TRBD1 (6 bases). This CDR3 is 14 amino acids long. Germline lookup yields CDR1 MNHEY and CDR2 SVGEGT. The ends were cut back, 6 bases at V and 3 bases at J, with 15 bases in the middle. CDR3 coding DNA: TGTGCCAGCAGCCTTACCGACAGGAGCTACGAGCAGTACGTC. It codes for CASSLTDRSYEQYV.

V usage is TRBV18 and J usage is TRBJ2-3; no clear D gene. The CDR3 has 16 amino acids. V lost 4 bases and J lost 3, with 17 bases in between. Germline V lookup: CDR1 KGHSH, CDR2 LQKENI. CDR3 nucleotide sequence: TGTGCCAGCTCACTCCCGCTTCCCCAAGGGACAGATACGCAGTATTTT. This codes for CASSLPLPQGTDTQYF.

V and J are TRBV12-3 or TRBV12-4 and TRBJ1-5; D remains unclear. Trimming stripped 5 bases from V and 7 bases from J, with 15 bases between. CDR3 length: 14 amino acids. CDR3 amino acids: CASSPPSGGQPQHF. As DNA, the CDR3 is TGTGCCAGCAGTCCTCCCTCTGGTGGACAGCCCCAGCATTTT.

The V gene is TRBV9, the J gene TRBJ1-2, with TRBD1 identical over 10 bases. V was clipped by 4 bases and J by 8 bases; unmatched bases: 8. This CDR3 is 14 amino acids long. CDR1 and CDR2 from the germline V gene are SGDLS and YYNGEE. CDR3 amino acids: CASSTGQGVAGYTF. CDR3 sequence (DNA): TGTGCCAGCAGCACCGGACAGGGGGTAGCGGGCTACACCTTC.

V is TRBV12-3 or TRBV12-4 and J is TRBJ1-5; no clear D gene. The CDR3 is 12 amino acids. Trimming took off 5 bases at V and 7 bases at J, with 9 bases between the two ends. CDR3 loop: CASSVMGQPQHF. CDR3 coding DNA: TGTGCCAGCAGTGTTATGGGACAGCCCCAGCATTTT.

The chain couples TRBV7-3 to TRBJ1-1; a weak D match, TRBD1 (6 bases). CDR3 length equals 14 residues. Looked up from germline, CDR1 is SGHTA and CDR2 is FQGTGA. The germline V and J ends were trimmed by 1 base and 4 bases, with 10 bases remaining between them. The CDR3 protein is CASSLSGGSTEAFF. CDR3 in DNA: TGTGCCAGCAGCTTAAGTGGGGGCTCCACTGAAGCTTTCTTT. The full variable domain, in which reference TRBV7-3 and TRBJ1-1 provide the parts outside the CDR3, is GAGVSQTPSNKVTEKGKYVELRCDPISGHTALYWYRQSLGQGPEFLIYFQGTGAADDSGLPNDRFFAVRPEGSVSTLKIQRTERGDSAVYLCASSLSGGSTEAFFGQGTRLTVV.

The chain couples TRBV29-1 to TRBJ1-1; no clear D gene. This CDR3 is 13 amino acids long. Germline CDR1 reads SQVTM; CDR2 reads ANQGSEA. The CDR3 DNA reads TGCACCACCATACACACGGGGAACACTGAAGCTTTCTTT. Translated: CTTIHTGNTEAFF.

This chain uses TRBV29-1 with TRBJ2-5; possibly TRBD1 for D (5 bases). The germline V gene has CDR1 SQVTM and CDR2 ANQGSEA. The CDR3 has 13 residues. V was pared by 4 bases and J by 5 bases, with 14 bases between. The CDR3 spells CSVGGRARETQYF. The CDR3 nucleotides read TGCAGCGTTGGGGGCAGGGCTCGTGAGACCCAGTACTTC.

CDR3 sequence: CASSGSGAATKAFF. The CDR3 DNA sequence: TGTGCCAGCAGTGGTTCGGGGGCAGCAACTAAAGCTTTCTTT. This chain links TRBV6-5 with TRBJ1-1; D is possibly TRBD1 (6 bases). The length of the CDR3 is 14 residues. V was pared by 5 bases and J by 9 bases, with 19 bases between. Looked up from germline, CDR1 is MNHEY and CDR2 is SVGAGI.

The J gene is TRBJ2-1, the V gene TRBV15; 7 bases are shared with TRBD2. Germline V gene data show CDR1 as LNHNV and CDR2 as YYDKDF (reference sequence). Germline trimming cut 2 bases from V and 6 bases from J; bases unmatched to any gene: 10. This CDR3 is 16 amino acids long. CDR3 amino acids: CATSRSGGGGINEQFF. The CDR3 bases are TGTGCCACCAGCAGATCTGGGGGGGGAGGAATCAATGAGCAGTTCTTC. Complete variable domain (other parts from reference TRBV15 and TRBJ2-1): DAMVIQNPRYQVTQFGKPVTLSCSQTLNHNVMYWYQQKSSQAPKLLFHYYDKDFNNEADTPDNFQSRRPNTSFCFLDIRSPGLGDTAMYLCATSRSGGGGINEQFFGPGTRLTVL.

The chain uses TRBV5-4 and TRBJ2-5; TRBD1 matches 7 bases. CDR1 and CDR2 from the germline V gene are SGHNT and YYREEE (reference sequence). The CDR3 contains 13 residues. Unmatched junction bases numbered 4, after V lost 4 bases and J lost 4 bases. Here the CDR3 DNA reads TGTGCCAGCAGCGATAGGACAGGAGAGACCCAGTACTTC. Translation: CASSDRTGETQYF.

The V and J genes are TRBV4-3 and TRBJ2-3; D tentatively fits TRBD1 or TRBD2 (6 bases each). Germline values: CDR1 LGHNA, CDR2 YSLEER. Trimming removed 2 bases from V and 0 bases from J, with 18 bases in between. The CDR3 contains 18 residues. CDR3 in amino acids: CASSQSARGPISTDTQYF. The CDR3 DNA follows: TGCGCCAGCAGCCAATCAGCTCGGGGGCCTATAAGCACAGATACGCAGTATTTT.

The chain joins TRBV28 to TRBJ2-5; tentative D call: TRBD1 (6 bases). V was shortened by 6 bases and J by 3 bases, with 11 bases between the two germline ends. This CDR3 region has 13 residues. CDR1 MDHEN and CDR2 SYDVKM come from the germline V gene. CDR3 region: CASSQHREETQYF. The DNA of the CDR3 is TGTGCCAGCAGCCAACACAGGGAAGAGACCCAGTACTTC. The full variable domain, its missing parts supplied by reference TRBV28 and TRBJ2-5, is DVKVTQSSRYLVKRTGEKVFLECVQDMDHENMFWYRQDPGLGLRLIYFSYDVKMKEKGDIPEGYSVSREKKERFSLILESASTNQTSMYLCASSQHREETQYFGPGTRLLVL.

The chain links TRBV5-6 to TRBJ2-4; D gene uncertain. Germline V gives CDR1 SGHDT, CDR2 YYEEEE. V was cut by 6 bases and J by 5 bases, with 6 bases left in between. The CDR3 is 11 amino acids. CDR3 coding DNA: TGTGCCAGCACCCGCGAAAACATTCAGTACTTC. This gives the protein CASTRENIQYF.

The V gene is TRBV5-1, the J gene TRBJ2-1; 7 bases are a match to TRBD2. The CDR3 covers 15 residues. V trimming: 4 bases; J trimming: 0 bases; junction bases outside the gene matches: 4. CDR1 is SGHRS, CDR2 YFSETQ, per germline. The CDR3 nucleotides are TGCGCCAGCAGCCCCCGGGACTACTCCTACAATGAGCAGTTCTTC. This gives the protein CASSPRDYSYNEQFF.

The CDR3 is CSARISGTGTETQYF. The CDR3 nucleotides are TGCAGTGCTAGGATAAGCGGGACCGGGACGGAGACCCAGTACTTC. The chain joins TRBV20-1 to TRBJ2-5, with 7 bases matching TRBD2. V dropped 3 bases and J dropped 5; count of bases not matched to a gene: 12. CDR1 DFQATT and CDR2 SNEGSKA come from the germline V gene (reference sequence). The CDR3 has 15 residues.

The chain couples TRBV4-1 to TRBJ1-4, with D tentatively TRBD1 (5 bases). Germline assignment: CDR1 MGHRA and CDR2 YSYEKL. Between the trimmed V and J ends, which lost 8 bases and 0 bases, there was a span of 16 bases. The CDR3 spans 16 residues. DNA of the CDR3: TGCGCCAGCCGAGACTGGGGGAAGGCAACTAATGAAAAACTGTTTTTT. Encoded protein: CASRDWGKATNEKLFF.

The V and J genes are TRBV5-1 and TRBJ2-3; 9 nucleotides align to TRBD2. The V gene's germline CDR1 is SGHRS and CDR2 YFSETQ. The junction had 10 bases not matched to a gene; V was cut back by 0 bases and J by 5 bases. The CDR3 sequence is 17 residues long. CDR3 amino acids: CASSLGLAAHLGDTQYF. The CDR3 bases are TGCGCCAGCAGCTTGGGACTAGCGGCCCACCTTGGAGATACGCAGTATTTT.

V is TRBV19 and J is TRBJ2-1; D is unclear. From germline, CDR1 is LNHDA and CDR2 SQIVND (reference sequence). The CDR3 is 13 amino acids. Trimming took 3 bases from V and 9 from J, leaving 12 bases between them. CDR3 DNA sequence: TGTGCCAGTAGTATTCAGAGCGTTGGTGAGCAGTTCTTC. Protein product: CASSIQSVGEQFF.

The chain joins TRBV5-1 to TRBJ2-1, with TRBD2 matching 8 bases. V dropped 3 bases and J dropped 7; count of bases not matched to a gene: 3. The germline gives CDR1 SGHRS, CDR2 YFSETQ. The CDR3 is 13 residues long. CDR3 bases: TGCGCCAGCAGCTCTGGGACTAGTAATGAGCAGTTCTTC. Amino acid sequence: CASSSGTSNEQFF.

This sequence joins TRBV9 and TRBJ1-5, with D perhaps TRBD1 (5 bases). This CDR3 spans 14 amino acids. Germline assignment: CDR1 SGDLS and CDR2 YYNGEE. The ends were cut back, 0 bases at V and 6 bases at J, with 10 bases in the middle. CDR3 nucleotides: TGTGCCAGCAGCGTAGGAGTAGGGGCTCAGCCCCAGCATTTT. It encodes CASSVGVGAQPQHF.

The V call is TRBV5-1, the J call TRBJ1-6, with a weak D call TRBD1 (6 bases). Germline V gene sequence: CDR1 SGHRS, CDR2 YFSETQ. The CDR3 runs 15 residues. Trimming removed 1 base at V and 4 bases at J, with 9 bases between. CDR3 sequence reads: CASSLMTGYNSPLHF. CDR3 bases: TGCGCCAGCAGCTTGATGACAGGATATAATTCACCCCTCCACTTT.